One and the same sample provided the 5 T cell receptor beta chains below, sequenced in a study of sequential checkpoint blockade in melanoma. TCRdb's table, derived via immunoSEQ multiplex PCR, lists solely in-frame clones and lacks some. The data contain fewer than 40,000 clones, more than 70% of them singletons. Treatment described: randomized to nivolumab then ipilimumab (arm A) or the reverse (arm B). Specimen: CD8+ T cells sorted from blood (inferred from file names), collected from a patient given nivolumab and ipilimumab in sequence. The receptors shown here come from a human donor with melanoma.

The chain employs TRBV28 and TRBJ2-7; TRBD2 matches 10 bases. This CDR3 spans 15 amino acids. The ends lost 0 bases at V and 3 bases at J; junction bases unmatched: 2. Germline lookup yields CDR1 MDHEN and CDR2 SYDVKM. This chain's CDR3 is CASSLWASGSYEQYF. DNA of the CDR3: TGTGCCAGCAGTTTATGGGCTAGCGGGAGCTACGAGCAGTACTTC.

The chain couples TRBV7-9 to TRBJ2-2; a possible D gene is TRBD1 (6 bases). V lost 6 bases, J lost 5 bases, and 10 bases lay in between. CDR3 length: 13 residues. CDR1 is SEHNR and CDR2 is FQNEAQ in the germline V gene (reference sequence). In DNA form, the CDR3 reads TGTGCCAGCAGTAGGACAGCGACCGGGGAGCTGTTTTTT. It translates to CASSRTATGELFF.

The chain carries TRBV4-3 and TRBJ2-3, with D perhaps TRBD2 (5 bases). Germline V gives CDR1 LGHNA, CDR2 YSLEER. The CDR3 consists of 16 residues. Trimming stripped 3 bases from V and 0 bases from J, with 13 bases between. The CDR3 reads CASSQGAELSTDTQYF. The CDR3 DNA is TGCGCCAGCAGCCAGGGAGCGGAGTTGAGCACAGATACGCAGTATTTT.

The V and J genes are TRBV7-9 and TRBJ1-2, with a possible D match to TRBD1 (6 bases). V lost 1 base to trimming and J lost 4 bases, with 10 bases between them. The length of the CDR3 is 14 residues. Germline-derived CDR1 and CDR2 are SEHNR and FQNEAQ (reference sequence). The CDR3 spells CASSLVGAGYGYTF. The CDR3 nucleotides are TGTGCCAGCAGCTTAGTGGGGGCAGGCTATGGCTACACCTTC.

The V gene is TRBV19, the J gene TRBJ2-2; the match to TRBD2 covers 8 bases. Germline-derived CDR1 and CDR2 are LNHDA and SQIVND (reference sequence). V trimming: 7 bases; J trimming: 0 bases; junction bases outside the gene matches: 16. CDR3 size: 19 residues. CDR3 sequence (DNA): TGTGCCAGTATTACGAGGACTAGCTCCCAGATCGCGAACACCGGGGAGCTGTTTTTT. Its protein product is CASITRTSSQIANTGELFF.